This T cell receptor (beta chain) was identified during a study of technical replicates of blood from a handful of donors listed by TCRdb under 2017. The library was prepared using the immunoSEQ multiplex PCR assay. TCRdb re-hosts the immuneACCESS table, in-frame sequences only. Its copies lack some clones; in the studies checked, an unresolved V gene accounts for under half of them, and the cause for the rest is not known. In all, the sample holds about 73,000 clones, and 90% of those were seen once. The biggest ten clones account for around 4.6% of the sample. For this clone: No antigen is known for it. No much larger clone exists at a distance of one base, and base qualities are not known.

Input material: PBMCs. This TCR derives from a human donor in good health. Some clones in this sample may be carry-over from other donors' samples.

In nucleotide form, the sequence is TGTGCCAGCAGCCCCCAGGGGCCGGATGAAAAACTGTTTTTT. This yields the protein CASSPQGPDEKLFF. The chain is made from TRBV7-9 and TRBJ1-4, with a tentative D gene TRBD1 over 6 matching bases. V is pared back by 5 bases and J by 6 bases, with 13 bases lying between the germline termini. The CDR3 runs 14 residues from the cysteine to the phenylalanine. Solely the CDR3 DNA is kept, with 42 bases framed from the first base. The germline V gene (reference sequence) sets CDR1 to SEHNR and CDR2 to FQNEAQ. With the portions outside the CDR3 filled from the reference TRBV7-9 and TRBJ1-4 genes, the complete variable region becomes DTGVSQNPRHKITKRGQNVTFRCDPISEHNRLYWYRQTLGQGPEFLTYFQNEAQLEKSRLLSDRFSAERPKGSFSTLEIQRTEQGDSAMYLCASSPQGPDEKLFFGSGTQLSVL.